The 9 T cell receptor beta chains below were found in one sample sequenced in a study of blood T cell repertoires in COVID-19. Assay: immunoSEQ multiplex PCR; the TCRdb copy retains only in-frame clones and omits some. The sample carries more than 100,000 clones, approximately 88% recorded once. Sequencing was carried out using peripheral blood. These receptors all stem from a man aged 70-80 years with active COVID-19.

The CDR3 DNA follows: TGTGCCAGCAGATCGCTGACAGGGGGAGGAAACGAGCAGTACTTC. It codes for CASRSLTGGGNEQYF. The rearrangement uses TRBV27 and TRBJ2-7; 9 bases agree with TRBD1. Unmatched junction bases numbered 11, after V lost 6 bases and J lost 5 bases. This CDR3 region has 15 residues. Germline CDR1 is MNHEY and CDR2 is SMNVEV (reference sequence).

The chain uses TRBV7-3 and TRBJ1-1; a weak D match, TRBD1 (5 bases). Trimming pared 2 bases from V and 11 bases from J, leaving 6 bases between. CDR3 size: 10 residues. Germline-derived CDR1 and CDR2 are SGHTA and FQGTGA. CDR3 sequence: CASSLRGAFF. DNA for the CDR3: TGTGCCAGCAGCTTACGGGGGGCTTTCTTT.

The chain joins TRBV28 to TRBJ2-1; TRBD2 aligns across 13 bases. Losses at the gene ends were 5 bases for V and 9 bases for J; bases not matched to a gene: 13. The CDR3 has 17 amino acids. CDR1 is MDHEN, CDR2 SYDVKM, per germline. CDR3 loop: CASSIRTSGSYLGEQFF. CDR3 DNA: TGTGCCAGCAGTATTAGGACTAGCGGGAGTTATTTAGGTGAGCAGTTCTTC.

This sequence joins TRBV7-9 and TRBJ2-7, with TRBD1 as a possible D gene (6 bases). CDR1 SEHNR and CDR2 FQNEAQ come from the germline V gene (reference sequence). This CDR3 has 14 amino acids. The V gene lost 0 bases and the J gene lost 2 bases, with 8 bases spanning the gap. The CDR3 DNA is TGTGCCAGCAGCTTAGCGACAGGAGCCTACGAGCAGTACTTC. Translating it yields CASSLATGAYEQYF. Full variable domain (outside the CDR3, taken from reference TRBV7-9 and TRBJ2-7): DTGVSQNPRHKITKRGQNVTFRCDPISEHNRLYWYRQTLGQGPEFLTYFQNEAQLEKSRLLSDRFSAERPKGSFSTLEIQRTEQGDSAMYLCASSLATGAYEQYFGPGTRLTVT.

The chain recombines TRBV3-1 (or the pseudogene TRBV3-2) with TRBJ2-2, with 13 positions matching TRBD2. Germline CDR1 is LGHDT and CDR2 is YNNKEL (reference sequence). V gave up 5 bases and J gave up 5 bases; unmatched junction bases: 5. CDR3 length: 16 amino acids. CDR3 DNA sequence: TGTGCCAGCAGCTACCGGACTAGCGGGAGTACCGGGGAGCTGTTTTTT. Protein product: CASSYRTSGSTGELFF.

V usage is TRBV10-3 and J usage is TRBJ1-5, with no clear D. Germline V gene data show CDR1 as ENHRY and CDR2 as SYGVKD. CDR3 length: 14 amino acids. Trimming removed 8 bases at V and 0 bases at J, with 11 bases between. This CDR3 reads CAIWTGYSNQPQHF. For the CDR3, the DNA is TGTGCCATCTGGACGGGATATAGCAATCAGCCCCAGCATTTT.

The chain couples TRBV27 to TRBJ2-7, with D possibly being TRBD2 (6 bases). CDR3 size: 15 residues. The V end lost 8 bases, the J end lost 2 bases, and 19 bases lay between the germline ends. The germline V gene encodes CDR1 MNHEY and CDR2 SMNVEV (reference sequence). As DNA, the CDR3 is TGTGCCAGCTCCCCTCGGGGGAGTGCGGCCTACGAGCAGTACTTC. It encodes CASSPRGSAAYEQYF.

The V gene is TRBV2, the J gene TRBJ1-4, with D possibly TRBD1 on 6 matching bases. The CDR3 spans 12 residues. CDR1 is SNHLY, CDR2 FYNNEI, per germline. V lost 7 bases to trimming and J lost 8 bases, with 11 bases between them. DNA for the CDR3: TGTGCCAGCACCGCCGGGACAGAAAAACTGTTTTTT. It encodes CASTAGTEKLFF.

The chain has TRBV18 and TRBJ1-1, with TRBD1 as a possible D gene (5 bases). V lost 6 bases and J 5 bases, leaving 19 bases between the germline ends. Germline loops: CDR1 KGHSH, CDR2 LQKENI. This CDR3 contains 15 residues. CDR3 bases: TGTGCCAGCTCTATATCGTCAGGAAGGGGAACTGAAGCTTTCTTT. Its translation: CASSISSGRGTEAFF.